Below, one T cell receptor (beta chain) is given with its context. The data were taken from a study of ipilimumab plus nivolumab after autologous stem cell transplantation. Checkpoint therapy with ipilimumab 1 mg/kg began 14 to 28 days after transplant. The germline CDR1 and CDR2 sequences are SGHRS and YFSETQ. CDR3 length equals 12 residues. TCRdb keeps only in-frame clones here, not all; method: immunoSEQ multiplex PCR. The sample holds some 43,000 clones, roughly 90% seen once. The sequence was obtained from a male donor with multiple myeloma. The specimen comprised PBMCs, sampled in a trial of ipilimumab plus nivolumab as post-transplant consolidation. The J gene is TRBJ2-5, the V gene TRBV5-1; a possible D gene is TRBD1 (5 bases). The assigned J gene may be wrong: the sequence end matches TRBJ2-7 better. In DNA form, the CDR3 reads TGCGCCAGCAGCCCGCAGGGTTACGAGCAGTACTTC. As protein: CASSPQGYEQYF.